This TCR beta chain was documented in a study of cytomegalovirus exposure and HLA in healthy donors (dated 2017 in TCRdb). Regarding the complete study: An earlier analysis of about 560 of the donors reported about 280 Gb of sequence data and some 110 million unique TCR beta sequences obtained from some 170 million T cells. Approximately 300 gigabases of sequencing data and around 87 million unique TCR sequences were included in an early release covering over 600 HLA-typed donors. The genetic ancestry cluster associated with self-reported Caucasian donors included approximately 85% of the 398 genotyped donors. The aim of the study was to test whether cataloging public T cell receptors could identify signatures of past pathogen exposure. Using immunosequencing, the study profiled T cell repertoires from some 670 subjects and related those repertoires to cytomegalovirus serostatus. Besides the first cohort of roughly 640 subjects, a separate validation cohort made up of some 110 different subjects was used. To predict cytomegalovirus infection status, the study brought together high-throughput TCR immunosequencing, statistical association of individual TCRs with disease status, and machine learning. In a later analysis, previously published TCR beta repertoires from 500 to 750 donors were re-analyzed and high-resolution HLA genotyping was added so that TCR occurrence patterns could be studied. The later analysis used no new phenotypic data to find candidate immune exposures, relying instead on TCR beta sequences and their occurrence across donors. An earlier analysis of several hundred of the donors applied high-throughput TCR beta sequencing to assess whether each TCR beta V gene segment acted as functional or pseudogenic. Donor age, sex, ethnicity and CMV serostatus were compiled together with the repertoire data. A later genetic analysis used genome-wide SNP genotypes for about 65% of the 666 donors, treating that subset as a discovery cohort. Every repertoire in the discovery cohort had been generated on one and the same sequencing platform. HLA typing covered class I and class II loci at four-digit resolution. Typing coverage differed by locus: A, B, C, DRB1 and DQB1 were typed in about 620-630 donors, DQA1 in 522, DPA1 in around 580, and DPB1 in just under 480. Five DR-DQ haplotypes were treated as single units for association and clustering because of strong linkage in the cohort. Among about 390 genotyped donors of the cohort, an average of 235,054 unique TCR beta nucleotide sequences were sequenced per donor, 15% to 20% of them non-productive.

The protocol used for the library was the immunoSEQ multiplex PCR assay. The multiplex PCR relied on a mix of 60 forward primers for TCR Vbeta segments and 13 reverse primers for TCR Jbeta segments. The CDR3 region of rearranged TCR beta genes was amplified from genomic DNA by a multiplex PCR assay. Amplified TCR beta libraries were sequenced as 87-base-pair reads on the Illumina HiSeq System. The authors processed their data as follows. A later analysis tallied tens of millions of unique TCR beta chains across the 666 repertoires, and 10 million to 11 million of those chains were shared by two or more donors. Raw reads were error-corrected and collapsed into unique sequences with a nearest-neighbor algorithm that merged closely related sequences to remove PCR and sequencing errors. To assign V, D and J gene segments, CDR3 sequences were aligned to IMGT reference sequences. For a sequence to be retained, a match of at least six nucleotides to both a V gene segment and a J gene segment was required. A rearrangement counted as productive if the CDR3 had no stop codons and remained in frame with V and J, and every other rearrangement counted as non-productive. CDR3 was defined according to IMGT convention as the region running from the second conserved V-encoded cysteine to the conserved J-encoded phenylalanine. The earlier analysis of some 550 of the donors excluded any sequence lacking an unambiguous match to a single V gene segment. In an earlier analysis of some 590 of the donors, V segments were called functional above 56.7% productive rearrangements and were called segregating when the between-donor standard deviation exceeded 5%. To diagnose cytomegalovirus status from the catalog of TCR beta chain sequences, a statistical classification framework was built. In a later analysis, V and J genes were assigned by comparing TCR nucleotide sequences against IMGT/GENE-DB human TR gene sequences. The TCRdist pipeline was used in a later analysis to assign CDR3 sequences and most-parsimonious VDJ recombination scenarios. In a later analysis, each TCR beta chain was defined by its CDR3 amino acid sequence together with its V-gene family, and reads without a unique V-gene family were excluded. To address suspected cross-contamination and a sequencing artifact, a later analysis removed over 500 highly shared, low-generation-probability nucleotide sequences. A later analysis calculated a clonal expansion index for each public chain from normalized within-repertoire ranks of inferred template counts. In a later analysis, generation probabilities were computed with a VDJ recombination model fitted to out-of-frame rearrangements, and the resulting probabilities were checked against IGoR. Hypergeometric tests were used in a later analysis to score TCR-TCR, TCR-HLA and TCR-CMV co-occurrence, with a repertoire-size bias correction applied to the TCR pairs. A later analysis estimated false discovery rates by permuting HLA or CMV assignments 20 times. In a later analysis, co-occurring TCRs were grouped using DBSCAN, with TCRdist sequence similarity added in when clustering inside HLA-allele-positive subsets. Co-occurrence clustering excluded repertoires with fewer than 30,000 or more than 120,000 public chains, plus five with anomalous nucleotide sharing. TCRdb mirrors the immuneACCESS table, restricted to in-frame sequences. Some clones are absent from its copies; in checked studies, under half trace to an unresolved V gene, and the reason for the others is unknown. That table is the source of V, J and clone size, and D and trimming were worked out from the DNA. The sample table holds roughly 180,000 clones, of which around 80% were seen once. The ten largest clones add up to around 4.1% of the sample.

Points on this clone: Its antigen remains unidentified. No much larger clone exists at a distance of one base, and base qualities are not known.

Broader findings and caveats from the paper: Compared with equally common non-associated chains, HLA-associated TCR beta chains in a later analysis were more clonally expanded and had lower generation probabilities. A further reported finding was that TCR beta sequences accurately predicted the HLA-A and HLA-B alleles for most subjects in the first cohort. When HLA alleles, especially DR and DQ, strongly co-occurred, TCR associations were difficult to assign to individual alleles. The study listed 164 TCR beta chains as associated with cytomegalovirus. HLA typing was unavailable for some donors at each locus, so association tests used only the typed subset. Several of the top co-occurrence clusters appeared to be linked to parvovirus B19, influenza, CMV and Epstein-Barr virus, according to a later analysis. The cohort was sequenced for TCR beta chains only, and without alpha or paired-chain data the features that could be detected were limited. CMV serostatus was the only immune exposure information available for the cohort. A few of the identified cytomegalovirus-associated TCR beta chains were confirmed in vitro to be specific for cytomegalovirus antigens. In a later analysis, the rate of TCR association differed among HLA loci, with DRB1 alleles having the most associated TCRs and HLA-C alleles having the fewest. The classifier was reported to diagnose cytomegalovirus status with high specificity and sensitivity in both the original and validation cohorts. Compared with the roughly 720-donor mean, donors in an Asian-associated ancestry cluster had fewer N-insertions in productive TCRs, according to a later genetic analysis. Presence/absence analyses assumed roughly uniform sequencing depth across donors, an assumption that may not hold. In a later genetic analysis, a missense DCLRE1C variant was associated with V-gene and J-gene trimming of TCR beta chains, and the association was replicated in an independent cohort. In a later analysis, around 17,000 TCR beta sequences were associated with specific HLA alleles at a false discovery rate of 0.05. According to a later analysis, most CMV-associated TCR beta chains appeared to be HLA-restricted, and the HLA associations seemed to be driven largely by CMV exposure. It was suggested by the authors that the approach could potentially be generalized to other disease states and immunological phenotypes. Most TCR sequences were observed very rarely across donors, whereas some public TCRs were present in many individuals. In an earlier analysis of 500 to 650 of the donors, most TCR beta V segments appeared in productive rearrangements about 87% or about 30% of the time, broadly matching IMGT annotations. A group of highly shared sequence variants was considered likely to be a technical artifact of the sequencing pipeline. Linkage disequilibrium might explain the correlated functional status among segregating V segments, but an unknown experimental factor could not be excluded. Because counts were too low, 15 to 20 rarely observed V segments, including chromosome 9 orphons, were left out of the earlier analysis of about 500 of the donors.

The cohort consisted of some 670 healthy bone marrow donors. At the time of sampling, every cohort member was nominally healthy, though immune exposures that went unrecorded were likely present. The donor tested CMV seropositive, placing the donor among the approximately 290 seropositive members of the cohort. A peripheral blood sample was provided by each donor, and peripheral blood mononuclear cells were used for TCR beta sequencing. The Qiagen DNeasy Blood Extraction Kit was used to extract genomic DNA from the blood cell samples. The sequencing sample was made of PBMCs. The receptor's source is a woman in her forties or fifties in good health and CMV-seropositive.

The CDR3 here reads CASREGQGAYYGYTF. The nucleotides read TGCGCCAGCAGGGAAGGACAGGGGGCCTACTATGGCTACACCTTC. Recombination linked TRBV5-1 to TRBJ1-2, with TRBD1 identical over 11 junction bases. Sequences SGHRS (CDR1) and YFSETQ (CDR2) are obtained from the germline V gene. From its cysteine to its phenylalanine, the CDR3 spans 15 amino acids. Only CDR3 DNA is held: 45 bases, read in frame from base 1. Trimming removed 5 bases from V and 3 bases from J; the gene matches leave 6 bases unexplained.